This T cell receptor (beta chain) was obtained from a study of Ad26.COV2.S vaccination and SARS-CoV-2 variants. Measured with immunoSEQ multiplex PCR; TCRdb has only the in-frame clones, and not every one. The data contain hundreds of thousands of clones, around 86% of them singletons. CDR1 and CDR2 from the germline V gene are LNHDA and SQIVND (reference sequence). CDR3 size: 14 residues. V lost 5 bases, J lost 4 bases, and 15 bases lay in between. This sample's treatment: about 20 received Ad26.COV2.S at low or high dose, single or two shots; roughly 5 received placebo; per-sample allocation not given. Vaccine and placebo recipients were sampled on day 63 after the first injection.

The genes are TRBV19 and TRBJ2-7, with D possibly being TRBD2 (6 bases). The source of this sequence is a person between 18 and 59 years old who received the Ad26.COV2.S COVID-19 vaccine or a placebo. The input for sequencing was peripheral blood, taken in a trial of Ad26.COV2.S vaccine versus placebo. The CDR3 nucleotides read TGTGCCAGTAGTCGGGACGGGAGAAGATACGAGCAGTACTTC. This gives the protein CASSRDGRRYEQYF.